This is a list of T cell receptor beta chains from one sample in a study of cytomegalovirus exposure and HLA in healthy donors. Only in-frame clones appear in the TCRdb table, and some are missing; sequencing was by immunoSEQ multiplex PCR. The sample includes some 120,000 clones, approximately 72% of them seen just once. The source material was PBMCs. Every receptor here comes from a woman in her thirties or forties in good health and CMV-seropositive. CDR3s include the opening cysteine and the closing phenylalanine or tryptophan. D genes are given only for firm matches. Rows give clone size only sometimes, using once, few, many, or a class for an expanded clone.

V gene	CDR3 length	J gene	clone size	D gene	CDR3 protein	CDR3 DNA
TRBV7-9	18	TRBJ2-1	-	TRBD1	CASSLASPRDRFYNEQFF	TGTGCCAGCAGCTTAGCGAGCCCCCGGGACAGGTTCTACAATGAGCAGTTCTTC
TRBV4-3	17	TRBJ1-4	large	-	CASSQEVERDYSKKLFF	TGCGCCAGCAGCCAAGAAGTGGAGAGGGATTACAGTAAAAAACTGTTTTTT
TRBV12-5	13	TRBJ1-1	-	-	CASGSPREPEAFF	TGTGCTAGTGGTTCCCCCAGGGAACCTGAAGCTTTCTTT
TRBV5-1	14	TRBJ1-5	-	-	CASSFSGDNQPQHF	TGCGCCAGCAGCTTTTCAGGGGACAATCAGCCCCAGCATTTT
TRBV5-1	14	TRBJ1-1	-	-	CASSSGGWNTEAFF	TGCGCCAGCAGTAGCGGGGGTTGGAACACTGAAGCTTTCTTT
TRBV6-1	13	TRBJ1-5	once	-	CASSGQGFQPQHF	TGTGCCAGCAGTGGGCAGGGTTTCCAGCCCCAGCATTTT
TRBV28	17	TRBJ2-1	-	-	CASSGPRGANLGDEQFF	TGTGCCAGCAGTGGCCCTCGCGGGGCGAACCTGGGGGATGAGCAGTTCTTC
TRBV7-3	14	TRBJ1-1	-	-	CASSLQGQGTEAFF	TGTGCCAGCAGCTTACAGGGGCAGGGTACTGAAGCTTTCTTT
TRBV7-9	14	TRBJ1-6	-	TRBD1	CASSFTGVYSPLHF	TGTGCCAGCAGCTTCACAGGGGTCTATTCACCCCTCCACTTT
TRBV7-2	18	TRBJ2-3	-	TRBD2	CASSLASSGGATTDTQYF	TGTGCCAGCAGCTTAGCGTCCAGCGGGGGGGCAACGACAGATACGCAGTATTTT
TRBV7-9	15	TRBJ1-1	few	TRBD1	CASSDWTGARTEAFF	TGTGCCAGCAGCGATTGGACAGGCGCGAGGACTGAAGCTTTCTTT
TRBV7-3	14	TRBJ2-3	-	TRBD2	CASSSGLAGETQYF	TGTGCCAGCAGCTCCGGACTAGCGGGGGAAACGCAGTATTTT
TRBV19	16	TRBJ1-5	-	TRBD1	CASSIGDRGLNQPQHF	TGTGCCAGTAGTATAGGGGACAGGGGGTTAAATCAGCCCCAGCATTTT
TRBV19	11	TRBJ1-1	few	-	CAGVGKPEAFF	TGTGCCGGTGTTGGTAAGCCTGAAGCTTTCTTT
TRBV5-4	16	TRBJ2-1	-	-	CASSFWPSDPYNEQFF	TGTGCCAGCAGCTTCTGGCCTAGTGACCCTTACAATGAGCAGTTCTTC
TRBV10-3	12	TRBJ1-2	-	-	CAISDRAGGYTF	TGTGCCATCAGTGACAGGGCTGGTGGCTACACCTTC
TRBV6-1	13	TRBJ1-2	once	TRBD1	CASKTGQLYGYTF	TGTGCCAGCAAAACGGGACAGCTCTATGGCTACACCTTC
TRBV6-6	13	TRBJ2-7	few	-	CASRTLASYEQYF	TGTGCCAGCAGAACACTAGCTTCCTACGAGCAGTACTTC
TRBV7-2	15	TRBJ2-7	few	TRBD1	CASSLDADRAGSQYF	TGTGCCAGCAGCTTAGATGCAGACAGGGCGGGTTCGCAGTACTTC
TRBV7-9	15	TRBJ2-5	-	TRBD2	CASSLEGLAGETQYF	TGTGCCAGCAGCTTAGAGGGACTAGCCGGAGAGACCCAGTACTTC
TRBV2	15	TRBJ2-4	-	TRBD2	CASSDITSGGNIQYF	TGTGCCAGCAGTGATATTACTAGCGGGGGGAACATTCAGTACTTC
TRBV6-1	18	TRBJ2-1	few	-	CAGSGGLTGTGRYNEQFF	TGTGCCGGCAGTGGGGGTCTAACCGGGACTGGGAGATACAATGAGCAGTTCTTC
TRBV18	15	TRBJ1-1	few	TRBD1	CASSPGQGANTEAFF	TGTGCCAGCTCACCCGGACAGGGAGCGAACACTGAAGCTTTCTTT
TRBV13	14	TRBJ2-5	-	-	CASSPNRQGGTQYF	TGTGCCAGCAGCCCGAATCGACAGGGAGGGACCCAGTACTTC
TRBV18	13	TRBJ1-1	-	-	CASSPFGRTEAFF	TGTGCCAGCTCACCGTTCGGGAGGACTGAAGCTTTCTTT
TRBV19	12	TRBJ2-1	few	TRBD2	CASSSGGNEQFF	TGTGCCAGTAGCTCGGGGGGGAATGAGCAGTTCTTC
TRBV6-6	15	TRBJ2-1	-	TRBD2	CASRAGGGGASEQFF	TGTGCCAGCAGGGCCGGAGGCGGGGGGGCAAGTGAGCAGTTCTTC
TRBV6-6	14	TRBJ1-4	-	-	CASNPRGREEKLFF	TGTGCCAGCAACCCACGAGGGCGGGAAGAAAAACTGTTTTTT
TRBV10-1	14	TRBJ1-1	-	-	CASSPAVLNTEAFF	TGCGCCAGCAGCCCTGCGGTATTGAACACTGAAGCTTTCTTT
TRBV7-2	15	TRBJ1-4	-	-	CASSPFWGEGEKLFF	TGTGCCAGCAGCCCATTCTGGGGGGAGGGTGAAAAACTGTTTTTT
TRBV29-1	15	TRBJ1-1	few	TRBD1	CSVEDRRGRGTEAFF	TGCAGCGTTGAAGACCGCAGGGGGAGAGGCACTGAAGCTTTCTTT
TRBV9	15	TRBJ1-6	-	TRBD1	CASSVGTGGFSPLHF	TGTGCCAGCAGCGTAGGAACAGGGGGATTTTCACCCCTCCACTTT
TRBV19	14	TRBJ1-2	-	-	CASSAMGAYYGYTF	TGTGCCAGTTCCGCCATGGGGGCATACTATGGCTACACCTTC
TRBV5-1	15	TRBJ2-1	few	TRBD2	CASSPVLAGGREQFF	TGCGCCAGCAGCCCCGTGCTAGCGGGGGGGCGGGAGCAGTTCTTC
TRBV5-1	13	TRBJ2-7	few	-	CASSLDSPYEQYF	TGCGCCAGCAGCTTGGACAGCCCCTACGAGCAGTACTTC
TRBV7-9	14	TRBJ1-1	-	-	CASSSQGPNTEAFF	TGTGCCAGCAGCTCTCAGGGGCCGAACACTGAAGCTTTCTTT
TRBV2	14	TRBJ1-6	-	-	CASSEQFPNSPLHF	TGTGCCAGCAGTGAGCAGTTTCCTAATTCACCCCTCCACTTT
TRBV6-1	16	TRBJ1-1	-	-	CASSDQGFKVNTEAFF	TGTGCCAGCAGTGATCAGGGGTTTAAGGTGAACACTGAAGCTTTCTTT
TRBV2	14	TRBJ1-2	-	-	CAGEQGSANYGYTF	TGTGCCGGAGAACAGGGCTCCGCTAACTATGGCTACACCTTC
TRBV5-4	16	TRBJ2-2	few	-	CASSLEGLLNTGELFF	TGTGCCAGCAGCTTGGAGGGGCTTCTCAACACCGGGGAGCTGTTTTTT